The 9 T cell receptor beta chains listed next were all sequenced from one sample in a study of T cell clusters in autoimmune cytopenias. TRB was amplified from approximately 250 ng of peripheral blood genomic DNA per sample. TRB was amplified by touch-down multiplex PCR, primer pools A and B combined. Reanalyzing the multiplex PCR reads, TCRdb keeps one entry per CDR3 protein, without DNA. The sample table sets out about 2,700 distinct CDR3 sequences. The material sequenced was peripheral blood. The origin of the receptors is a human donor with an autoimmune cytopenia, with autoimmune hepatitis or in good health (not recorded which).

Its frequency marks this clonotype as medium-sized. The genes are TRBV19 and TRBJ1-2; the TCRdb D gene call, TRBD1, has no DNA to confirm it. Germline CDR1 reads LNHDA; CDR2 reads SQIVND (reference sequence). The CDR3 contains 15 residues. The CDR3 sequence is CASSPDREANYGYTF.

Considering frequency, this clonotype is medium-sized. The chain carries TRBV6-5 and TRBJ2-1; TCRdb names TRBD2, which stays unverified in the absence of DNA. The CDR3 is made up of 15 amino acids. CDR1 MNHEY and CDR2 SVGAGI come from the germline V gene. CDR3 loop: CASSKRLATLNEQFF.

The chain uses TRBV5-4 and TRBJ1-4; without DNA, the TCRdb call of TRBD1 cannot be checked. The CDR3 consists of 15 residues. Germline values: CDR1 SGHNT, CDR2 YYREEE (reference sequence). This CDR3 reads CASSESGGLNEKLFF.

The rearrangement joins TRBV11-2 to TRBJ2-5. The CDR3 is 12 amino acids. CDR1 is SGHAT, CDR2 FQNNGV, per germline. This chain's CDR3 is CASSLVSQTQYF. The full variable domain, its missing parts supplied by reference TRBV11-2 and TRBJ2-5, is EAGVAQSPRYKIIEKRQSVAFWCNPISGHATLYWYQQILGQGPKLLIQFQNNGVVDDSQLPKDRFSAERLKGVDSTLKIQPAKLEDSAVYLCASSLVSQTQYFGPGTRLLVL.

The V call is TRBV5-4, the J call TRBJ2-3; TCRdb lists TRBD1, though no DNA is available to test this call. Germline V CDR1 and CDR2: SGHNT, YYREEE (reference sequence). CDR3 length equals 15 residues. The chain's CDR3 is CASSLEGPPTDTQYF.

This chain connects TRBV20-1 to TRBJ2-1; TCRdb's D call of TRBD2 is untestable without DNA. This CDR3 region has 17 residues. Germline V CDR1 and CDR2: DFQATT, SNEGSKA (reference sequence). CDR3 amino acids: CSAREIRGLTGYNEQFF.

This clonotype counts as medium-sized by frequency. The chain carries TRBV19 and TRBJ2-7; TCRdb calls TRBD2, which cannot be checked without DNA. The CDR3 consists of 14 residues. CDR1 and CDR2 from the germline V gene are LNHDA and SQIVND (reference sequence). CDR3 protein: CASSIAGRGNEQYF.

The CDR3 sequence is CASSEGGDDAYNEQFF. The V gene is TRBV2, the J gene TRBJ2-1. The germline gives CDR1 SNHLY, CDR2 FYNNEI. The CDR3 runs to 16 residues.

By frequency, this clonotype is medium-sized. This chain links TRBV10-3 with TRBJ2-3. Germline V gene data show CDR1 as ENHRY and CDR2 as SYGVKD. The length of the CDR3 is 13 residues. The CDR3 protein is CAIRGGSTDTQYF.